The entry that follows covers one TCR beta chain sequence. The antigen is undetermined. Each TCR beta cDNA library carried unique molecular identifiers. Some 500,000 cDNA molecules were obtained per 1 to 10 million input T cells. TCRdb itself ran the PCR reads through MiXCR, one entry per CDR3 protein. Among more than 450,000 distinct CDR3 sequences, approximately 31% were seen once, and the ten largest hold approximately 5.4%. The CDR3 extends over 15 amino acids. V was trimmed by 3 bases and J by 2 bases, leaving 13 bases between them. The germline CDR1 and CDR2 sequences are LNHDA and SQIVND (reference sequence). The data were obtained in a study of post-analysis software for immune sequencing data. General study results and limits: Normalized Chao1 diversity was significantly reduced in patients versus controls. Patients carried roughly 5 TRBV segments more frequently than controls did, and TRBV5-6, TRBV5-1 and TRBV20-1 were among them.

The TCR was taken from a girl aged 2-17 years with multiple sclerosis. The sample taken for sequencing was blood. The chain is built from TRBV19 and TRBJ1-2; tentative D call: TRBD1 (5 bases). CDR3 in DNA: TGTGCCAGTAGTATCGGGACGCCTATGAACTATGGCTACACCTTC. Amino acids: CASSIGTPMNYGYTF.